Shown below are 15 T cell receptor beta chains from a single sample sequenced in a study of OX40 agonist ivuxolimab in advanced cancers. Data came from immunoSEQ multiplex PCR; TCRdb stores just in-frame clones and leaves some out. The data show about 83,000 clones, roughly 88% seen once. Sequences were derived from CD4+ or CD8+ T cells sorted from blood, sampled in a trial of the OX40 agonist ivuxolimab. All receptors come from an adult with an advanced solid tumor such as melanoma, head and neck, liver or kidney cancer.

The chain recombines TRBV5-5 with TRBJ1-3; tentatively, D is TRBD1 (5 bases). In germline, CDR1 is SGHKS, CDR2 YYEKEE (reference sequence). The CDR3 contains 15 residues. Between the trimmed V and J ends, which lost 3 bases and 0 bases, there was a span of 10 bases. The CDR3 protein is CASSWDASSGNTIYF. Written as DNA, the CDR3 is TGTGCCAGCAGCTGGGACGCAAGCTCTGGAAACACCATATATTTT.

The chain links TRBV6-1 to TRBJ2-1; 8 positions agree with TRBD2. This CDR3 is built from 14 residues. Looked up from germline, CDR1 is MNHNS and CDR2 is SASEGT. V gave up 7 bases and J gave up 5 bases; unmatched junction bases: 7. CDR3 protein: CASTWTSSNNEQFF. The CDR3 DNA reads TGTGCCAGCACCTGGACTAGCAGTAACAATGAGCAGTTCTTC.

CDR3 sequence reads: CASTTNAQGAYGYTF. The CDR3 DNA is TGCGCCAGCACCACCAATGCGCAGGGGGCGTATGGCTACACCTTC. This chain connects TRBV5-1 to TRBJ1-2; 8 bases match TRBD1. CDR3 length: 15 residues. After removal of 6 bases from V and 5 bases from J, the junction contained 12 bases not matched to a gene. Germline V CDR1 and CDR2: SGHRS, YFSETQ.

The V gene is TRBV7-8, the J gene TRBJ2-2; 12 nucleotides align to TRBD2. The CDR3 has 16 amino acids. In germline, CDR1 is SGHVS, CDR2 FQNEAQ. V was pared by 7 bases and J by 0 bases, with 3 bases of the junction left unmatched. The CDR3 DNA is TGTGCCAGCACCCTAGCGGGAGGGGCGAACACCGGGGAGCTGTTTTTT. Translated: CASTLAGGANTGELFF.

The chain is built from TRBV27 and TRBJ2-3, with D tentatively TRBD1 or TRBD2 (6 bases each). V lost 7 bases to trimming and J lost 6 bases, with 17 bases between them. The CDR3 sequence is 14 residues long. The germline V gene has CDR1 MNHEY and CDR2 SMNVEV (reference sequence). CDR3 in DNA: TGTGCCAGCAAGGAGGGGGGCCCTTTGGATACGCAGTATTTT. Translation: CASKEGGPLDTQYF.

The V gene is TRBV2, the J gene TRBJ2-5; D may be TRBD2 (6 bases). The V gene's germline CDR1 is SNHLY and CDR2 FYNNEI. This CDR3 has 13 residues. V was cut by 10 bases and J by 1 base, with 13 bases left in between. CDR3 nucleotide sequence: TGTGCCACTTCTGGGGAGGCCCAAGAGACCCAGTACTTC. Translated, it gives CATSGEAQETQYF. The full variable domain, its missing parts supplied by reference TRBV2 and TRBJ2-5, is EPEVTQTPSHQVTQMGQEVILRCVPISNHLYFYWYRQILGQKVEFLVSFYNNEISEKSEIFDDQFSVERPDGSNFTLKIRSTKLEDSAMYFCATSGEAQETQYFGPGTRLLVL.

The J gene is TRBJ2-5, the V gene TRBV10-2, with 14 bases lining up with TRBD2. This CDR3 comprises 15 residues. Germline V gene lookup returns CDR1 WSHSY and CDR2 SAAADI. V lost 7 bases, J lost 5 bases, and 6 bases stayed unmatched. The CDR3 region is CASTGLAGGRETQYF. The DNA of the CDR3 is TGCGCCAGCACTGGACTAGCGGGGGGTAGGGAGACCCAGTACTTC.

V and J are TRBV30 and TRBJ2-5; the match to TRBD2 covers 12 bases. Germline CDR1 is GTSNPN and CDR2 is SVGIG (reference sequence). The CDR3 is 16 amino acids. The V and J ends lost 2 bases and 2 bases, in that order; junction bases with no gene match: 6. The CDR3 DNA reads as TGTGCCTGGAGTCCTAAACTAGCGGGGGGTCAAGAGACCCAGTACTTC. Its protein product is CAWSPKLAGGQETQYF.

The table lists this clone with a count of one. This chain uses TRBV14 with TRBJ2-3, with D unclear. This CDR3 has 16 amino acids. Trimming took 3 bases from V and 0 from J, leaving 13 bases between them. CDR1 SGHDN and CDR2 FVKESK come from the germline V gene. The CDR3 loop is CASSHYRTASTDTQYF. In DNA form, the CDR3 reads TGTGCCAGCAGCCACTACCGGACGGCTAGCACAGATACGCAGTATTTT.

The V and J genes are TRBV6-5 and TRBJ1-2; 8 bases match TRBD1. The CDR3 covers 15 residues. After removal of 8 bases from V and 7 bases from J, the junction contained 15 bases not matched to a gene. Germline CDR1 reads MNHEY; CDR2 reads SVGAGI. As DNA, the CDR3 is TGTGCCAGCCTCCCACTCGACAGGGGTGTTTTTGGCTACACCTTC. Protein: CASLPLDRGVFGYTF.

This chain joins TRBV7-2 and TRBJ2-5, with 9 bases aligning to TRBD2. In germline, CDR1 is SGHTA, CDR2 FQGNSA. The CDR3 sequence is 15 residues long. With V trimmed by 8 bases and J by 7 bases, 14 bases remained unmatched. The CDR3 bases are TGTGCCAGCGCCCGAGGGTTAGCGGGGGAGGGGACCCAGTACTTC. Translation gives CASARGLAGEGTQYF.

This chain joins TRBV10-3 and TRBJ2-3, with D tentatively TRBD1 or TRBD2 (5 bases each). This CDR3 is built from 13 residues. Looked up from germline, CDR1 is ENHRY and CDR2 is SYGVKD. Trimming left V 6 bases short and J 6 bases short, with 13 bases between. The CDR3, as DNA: TGTGCCATCAGAGGGGCCGAGGGGGATACGCAGTATTTT. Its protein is CAIRGAEGDTQYF.

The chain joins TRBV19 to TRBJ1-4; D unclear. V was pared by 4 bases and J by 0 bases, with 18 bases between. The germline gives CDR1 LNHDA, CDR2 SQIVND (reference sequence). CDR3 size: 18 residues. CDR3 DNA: TGTGCCAGTAGTAAGGTTCGCGTCAGGTCGGCAACTAATGAAAAACTGTTTTTT. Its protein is CASSKVRVRSATNEKLFF. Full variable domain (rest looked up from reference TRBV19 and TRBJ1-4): DGGITQSPKYLFRKEGQNVTLSCEQNLNHDAMYWYRQDPGQGLRLIYYSQIVNDFQKGDIAEGYSVSREKKESFPLTVTSAQKNPTAFYLCASSKVRVRSATNEKLFFGSGTQLSVL.

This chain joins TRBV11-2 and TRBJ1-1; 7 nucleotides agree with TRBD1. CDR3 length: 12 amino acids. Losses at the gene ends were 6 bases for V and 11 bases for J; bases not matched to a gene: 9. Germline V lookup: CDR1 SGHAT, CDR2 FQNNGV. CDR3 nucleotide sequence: TGTGCCAGCAGTCTCAAGGGGGCTTGGGCTTTCTTT. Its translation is CASSLKGAWAFF.

The CDR3: CASLIRGVNTEAFF. The CDR3, as DNA: TGTGCCAGCTTGATTAGGGGGGTGAACACTGAAGCTTTCTTT. The J gene is TRBJ1-1, the V gene TRBV2; a possible D gene is TRBD1 (6 bases). Germline assignment: CDR1 SNHLY and CDR2 FYNNEI. CDR3 length: 14 amino acids. Trimming shortened V by 8 bases and J by 0 bases, and 13 bases separated the two germline ends.